The rows below give T cell receptor beta chains drawn from one sample of a study of OX40 agonist ivuxolimab in advanced cancers. The assay was immunoSEQ multiplex PCR, and TCRdb's table has in-frame clones only and misses some. The repertoire holds approximately 62,000 clones, with 80% to 90% as singletons. The sequencing here drew on CD4+ or CD8+ T cells sorted from blood, taken in a trial of the OX40 agonist ivuxolimab. The receptor source for this set is an adult with an advanced solid tumor such as melanoma, head and neck, liver or kidney cancer. Each CDR3 is given with its conserved first and last residue. For some rows the clone size is stated as once, few or many, or as a class when expanded; others skip it.

abundance	v_gene	j_gene	CDR3aa
once	TRBV28	TRBJ1-4	CASRSTGTGISEKLFF
NA	TRBV2	TRBJ2-1	CASSGLGSVYNEQFF
NA	TRBV7-9	TRBJ2-1	CASSFYLAGGEQFF
NA	TRBV7-9	TRBJ2-7	CASSPGTSGTAHSYEQYF
NA	TRBV19	TRBJ2-6	CASSIVAVSGANVLTF
NA	TRBV10-3	TRBJ1-1	CAISEIGQGEAFF
NA	TRBV6-1	TRBJ1-1	CASSEGTPNTEAFF
NA	TRBV6-1	TRBJ2-7	CASSDSGGYEQYF
NA	TRBV7-9	TRBJ2-1	CASSPREREAPYNEQFF
once	TRBV19	TRBJ1-1	CASSLDGKMNTEAFF
NA	TRBV4-1	TRBJ2-7	CASSQETGTPYEQYF
NA	TRBV14	TRBJ2-5	CASSQLVSETQYF
NA	TRBV19	TRBJ1-5	CASSITRGGNQPQHF
NA	TRBV28	TRBJ2-7	CASSPPQGHSYEQYF
NA	TRBV28	NA	CASSPRFHEQYF
NA	TRBV27	TRBJ2-1	CASRLAGGPYEQFF
NA	TRBV7-2	TRBJ1-1	CASSLTGNTEAFF
NA	TRBV2	TRBJ2-1	CASSEEREVGEQFF
NA	TRBV5-1	TRBJ2-1	CASSWEGDVTRNEQFF
NA	TRBV7-9	TRBJ2-3	CASKEGITDTQYF
NA	TRBV28	TRBJ1-1	CASSSSRATEAFF
NA	TRBV20-1	TRBJ2-1	CSASLADEQFF
NA	TRBV5-5	TRBJ2-1	CASSPPRDLQGDYEQFF
NA	TRBV29-1	TRBJ1-2	CSVPGDGYTF
NA	TRBV4-3	TRBJ1-2	CASSQERAYTF
NA	TRBV9	TRBJ2-1	CASSPGTGSSSYNEQFF
NA	TRBV7-9	TRBJ1-4	CASSLTGGGEKLFF
NA	TRBV30	TRBJ1-6	CAWSVGRGTRNYNSPLHF
NA	TRBV29-1	TRBJ2-5	CSVEGGTVETQYF